These T cell receptor beta chains were read from a single sample in a study of blood T cell repertoires in COVID-19. Profiled with immunoSEQ multiplex PCR; TCRdb holds only in-frame clones, not every one. The table has around 250,000 clones, roughly 86% seen once; the top ten hold about 10%. Material: peripheral blood. The receptors originated from a man aged 40-55 years with active or convalescent COVID-19. The CDR3 runs from the conserved cysteine through the conserved F or W. A D gene is named only where the DNA matches it firmly.

v_gene	j_gene	len	d_gene	CDR3nt	CDR3aa
TRBV6-5	TRBJ2-2	15	TRBD1	TGTGCCAGCAATTTACAGGGGGCAGACACCGGGGAGCTGTTTTTT	CASNLQGADTGELFF
TRBV6-1	TRBJ1-3	16	TRBD1	TGTGCCAGCAGTGATTTTAGGGACAGGAATCGAAACACCATATATTTT	CASSDFRDRNRNTIYF
TRBV24-1	TRBJ2-5	18	TRBD2	TGTGCCACCAGTGATCGACAAGGACTAGCGGGAGCCCAAGAGACCCAGTACTTC	CATSDRQGLAGAQETQYF
TRBV4-1	TRBJ2-5	13	NA	TGCGCCAGCAGCCAATTGGCGGGGGAGACCCAGTACTTC	CASSQLAGETQYF
TRBV27	TRBJ1-4	15	TRBD1	TGTGCCAGCAGTCCCCTCGTGGGACAGAATGAAAAACTGTTTTTT	CASSPLVGQNEKLFF
TRBV7-9	TRBJ1-4	16	TRBD1	TGTGCCAGCAGCCCGACGGTCGGGACAGGGGCTGAAAAACTGTTTTTT	CASSPTVGTGAEKLFF
TRBV2	TRBJ2-1	13	NA	TGTGCCAGCAGTGGAATAGCGTACAATGAGCAGTTCTTC	CASSGIAYNEQFF
TRBV7-9	TRBJ2-1	17	TRBD2	TGTGCCAGCAGCTTAGGGATCACTAGCGGGAGTATTGGGCTGAAGTTCTTC	CASSLGITSGSIGLKFF
TRBV11-2	TRBJ1-1	13	NA	TGTGCCAGCGGCGAAAACCGGGGCACTGAAGCTTTCTTT	CASGENRGTEAFF
TRBV24-1	TRBJ2-3	15	NA	TGTGCCACCAGTGATACCAGGGTTGGTTCAGATACGCAGTATTTT	CATSDTRVGSDTQYF
TRBV12-5	TRBJ2-2	19	NA	TGTGCTAGTGGTTTTTCACTCGGCGGGGAGATCCAAAACACCGGGGAGCTGTTTTTT	CASGFSLGGEIQNTGELFF
TRBV12-3/TRBV12-4	TRBJ1-3	13	NA	TGTGCCAGCAGTTCGGACAGCCTCGGAACCATATATTTT	CASSSDSLGTIYF